These T cell receptor beta chains were read from a single sample in a study of OX40 agonist ivuxolimab in advanced cancers. The repertoire was sequenced with immunoSEQ multiplex PCR; TCRdb's copy has only in-frame clones and lacks some. The profile shows approximately 60,000 clones, 85% of them singletons. Source: CD4+ or CD8+ T cells sorted from blood, taken in a trial of the OX40 agonist ivuxolimab. These receptor sequences come from an adult with an advanced solid tumor such as melanoma, head and neck, liver or kidney cancer. Both conserved end residues are part of each CDR3. Each record gives: CDR3 DNA, CDR3 protein, clone size, D gene, J gene, V gene. A D gene is named only where the DNA matches it firmly. Some rows have no size entry. The others give once, few or many, or a class for an expanded clone.

DNA: TGTGCCTGGGACCCCCTAGCGGGAGAATGGGATGAGCAGTTCTTC
CDR3: CAWDPLAGEWDEQFF
size: -
D: TRBD2
J: TRBJ2-1
V: TRBV30

DNA: TGTGCCAGCAGTAATTTCTTCGGGACAGACCGCAGATATGAAAAACTGTTTTTT
CDR3: CASSNFFGTDRRYEKLFF
size: -
D: TRBD1
J: TRBJ1-4
V: TRBV2

DNA: TGTGCCAGCAGCAAAACAGGGTCGGGGAGCGAGCAGTACTTC
CDR3: CASSKTGSGSEQYF
size: -
D: -
J: TRBJ2-7
V: TRBV21-1

DNA: TGTGCCAGCAGCCGAACGGGACAGGGCACAGATACGCAGTATTTT
CDR3: CASSRTGQGTDTQYF
size: -
D: TRBD1
J: TRBJ2-3
V: TRBV7-9

DNA: TGTGCCAGCACCAACACAGGGGGGGGCTATGGCTACACCTTC
CDR3: CASTNTGGGYGYTF
size: -
D: TRBD1
J: TRBJ1-2
V: TRBV6-6

DNA: TGTGCCTGGACCCCTGGCAGGGCCCTAAATCAGCCCCAGCATTTT
CDR3: CAWTPGRALNQPQHF
size: -
D: -
J: TRBJ1-5
V: TRBV30

DNA: TGTGCCAGCAGTTACCAACCCGGGACAGGCAAAAACATTCAGTACTTC
CDR3: CASSYQPGTGKNIQYF
size: -
D: TRBD1
J: TRBJ2-4
V: TRBV6-5

DNA: TGTGCCAGCTCAGGGGTGGGCCACGGACTACGGGAGCAGTTCTTC
CDR3: CASSGVGHGLREQFF
size: -
D: -
J: TRBJ2-1
V: TRBV18

DNA: TGCGCCAGCAGCTATTCCGGGACTAGCGGTCAAGAGACCCAGTACTTC
CDR3: CASSYSGTSGQETQYF
size: -
D: TRBD2
J: TRBJ2-5
V: TRBV4-1

DNA: TGTGCCAGCAGCTTAGGGAGGGCTGGATCACCCCTCCACTTT
CDR3: CASSLGRAGSPLHF
size: -
D: -
J: TRBJ1-6
V: TRBV11-3

DNA: TGTGCCAGCAGCCAAGACCGGGGTTCGGGAACTGAAGCTTTCTTT
CDR3: CASSQDRGSGTEAFF
size: -
D: -
J: TRBJ1-1
V: TRBV4-2

DNA: TGTGCCAGCAGTTTATCCGCCCGAAACCAGTTCTTC
CDR3: CASSLSARNQFF
size: -
D: -
J: TRBJ2-1
V: TRBV28

DNA: TGTGCCAGCAGCTTGGGGAGGAGACAGGGGATCCGAGAGCAGTACTTC
CDR3: CASSLGRRQGIREQYF
size: -
D: TRBD1
J: TRBJ2-7
V: TRBV5-5

DNA: TGTGCCAGCAGCTTGGCACTAGCGGACTACAATGAGCAGTTCTTC
CDR3: CASSLALADYNEQFF
size: -
D: TRBD2
J: TRBJ2-1
V: TRBV5-4

DNA: TGTGCCAGCAGCCCGCGGGTGGGGAACACCGGGGAGCTGTTTTTT
CDR3: CASSPRVGNTGELFF
size: -
D: -
J: TRBJ2-2
V: TRBV7-2

DNA: TGTGCCAGCAGTTTTGACTCCACCTACGGGCCCCAAGGGACCCAGTACTTC
CDR3: CASSFDSTYGPQGTQYF
size: -
D: -
J: TRBJ2-5
V: TRBV11-3

DNA: TGTGCCAGCACCACTTCAGGGGGGCCCTACTATGGCTACACCTTC
CDR3: CASTTSGGPYYGYTF
size: -
D: TRBD1
J: TRBJ1-2
V: TRBV19

DNA: TGTGCCAGCAGTGAACCTCGATCAGGAAACACCATATATTTT
CDR3: CASSEPRSGNTIYF
size: -
D: -
J: TRBJ1-3
V: TRBV2

DNA: TGCGCCAGCAGCCAAGCTCCCGGGACAGGAAACTACGAGCAGTACTTC
CDR3: CASSQAPGTGNYEQYF
size: -
D: TRBD1
J: TRBJ2-7
V: TRBV4-3

DNA: TGTGCCAGCAGCGCCGCGGGGGGCCTCGCCGAGCAGTACTTC
CDR3: CASSAAGGLAEQYF
size: -
D: TRBD2
J: TRBJ2-7
V: TRBV7-7

DNA: TGTGCCAGCTCACCAGAGGGGGGGGCTGGGTCACCCCTCCACTTT
CDR3: CASSPEGGAGSPLHF
size: -
D: -
J: TRBJ1-6
V: TRBV18

DNA: TGTGCCAGCAGCCAGACCCTCGTCGAGGAGGAGCATTTT
CDR3: CASSQTLVEEEHF
size: -
D: -
J: TRBJ1-5
V: TRBV4-2

DNA: TGTGCCAGCAGCTTAGAATTAGGATACGAGCAGTACTTC
CDR3: CASSLELGYEQYF
size: -
D: -
J: TRBJ2-7
V: TRBV7-2

DNA: TGTGCTAGTGGTTCTGGACAGGGGAGGAATAATGAGCAGTTCTTC
CDR3: CASGSGQGRNNEQFF
size: -
D: TRBD1
J: TRBJ2-1
V: TRBV12-5

DNA: TGTGCCAGCAGCTTAGCGGGGCTAGGAGAGACCCAGTACTTC
CDR3: CASSLAGLGETQYF
size: -
D: -
J: TRBJ2-5
V: TRBV7-7

DNA: TGTGCCAGCAGTGAAGATGGCGGGGGGACGGAGACCCAGTACTTC
CDR3: CASSEDGGGTETQYF
size: -
D: TRBD2
J: TRBJ2-5
V: TRBV2

DNA: TGTGCCAGCAGACAGGGGGCTACCGGGGAGCTGTTTTTT
CDR3: CASRQGATGELFF
size: -
D: TRBD1
J: TRBJ2-2
V: TRBV6-5

DNA: TGTGCCAGCTCCCGCGCACAAGGACAGGGCACTGAAGCTTTCTTT
CDR3: CASSRAQGQGTEAFF
size: -
D: TRBD1
J: TRBJ1-1
V: TRBV18

DNA: TGTGCCAGCAGCCAAGAGTGGAACACTGAAGCTTTCTTT
CDR3: CASSQEWNTEAFF
size: -
D: -
J: TRBJ1-1
V: TRBV14

DNA: TGTGCCAGCAGACCTACCTCCAGCTCCACTGAAGCTTTCTTT
CDR3: CASRPTSSSTEAFF
size: -
D: -
J: TRBJ1-1
V: TRBV7-3

DNA: TGTGCCAGCAGCCCCGAGGGAGGGAGTAGGCACGAGCAGTACTTC
CDR3: CASSPEGGSRHEQYF
size: -
D: TRBD2
J: TRBJ2-7
V: TRBV7-8

DNA: TGTGCCAGTAGTAAACAGCGGTATAGCAATCAGCCCCAGCATTTT
CDR3: CASSKQRYSNQPQHF
size: -
D: -
J: TRBJ1-5
V: TRBV19

DNA: TGTGCCTGGACGGCAGGACTAGCGGGAGACGCGCAGTATTTT
CDR3: CAWTAGLAGDAQYF
size: -
D: TRBD2
J: TRBJ2-3
V: TRBV30

DNA: TGTGCAGGCGGGACAATGAACACCGGGGAGCTGTTTTTT
CDR3: CAGGTMNTGELFF
size: -
D: -
J: TRBJ2-2
V: TRBV5-4

DNA: TGCGCCAGCAGCCTTACAGGGGGCGAAAAACTGTTTTTT
CDR3: CASSLTGGEKLFF
size: few
D: TRBD1
J: TRBJ1-4
V: TRBV4-1

DNA: TGTGCCAGCAGCAACAGGGGGAGCTCCTATAATTCACCCCTCCACTTT
CDR3: CASSNRGSSYNSPLHF
size: -
D: TRBD1
J: TRBJ1-6
V: TRBV5-6

DNA: TGCGCCAGCAGCCAAAGGCGAAGGGTCGAGCAGTTCTTC
CDR3: CASSQRRRVEQFF
size: -
D: -
J: TRBJ2-1
V: TRBV4-3

DNA: TGTGCCAGCAGTGACAACACGGGGACTGAAGCTTTCTTT
CDR3: CASSDNTGTEAFF
size: -
D: -
J: TRBJ1-1
V: TRBV6-1

DNA: TGTGCCATCAGTGCCACGCCGGGACACACTAACTATGGCTACACCTTC
CDR3: CAISATPGHTNYGYTF
size: -
D: -
J: TRBJ1-2
V: TRBV10-3

DNA: TGTGCCACCAGCAGAACATCCAGGACAGGGGCCTCCTACGAGCAGTACTTC
CDR3: CATSRTSRTGASYEQYF
size: -
D: TRBD1
J: TRBJ2-7
V: TRBV15

DNA: TGCGCCAGCAGCCTACACGGGGAGGAATTCGGTGGCTACACCTTC
CDR3: CASSLHGEEFGGYTF
size: -
D: -
J: TRBJ1-2
V: TRBV5-1

DNA: TGTGCCAGCAGCAAGTGGAGGCTGCAGCTCAAAAACATTCAGTACTTC
CDR3: CASSKWRLQLKNIQYF
size: -
D: -
J: TRBJ2-4
V: TRBV5-6

DNA: TGTGCCAGCAGCTTAGAAGCTAGCGGGGGGCTGGGCGAGCAGTACTTC
CDR3: CASSLEASGGLGEQYF
size: -
D: TRBD2
J: TRBJ2-7
V: TRBV7-3